One sample yielded the 20 T cell receptor beta chains listed below, sequenced in a study of STAT3 mutations in large granular lymphocyte leukemia. Study conclusions and caveats: Every T-LGLL patient had at least one immunodominant TCRbeta clonotype.

Method: immunoSEQ multiplex PCR; TCRdb's copy keeps in-frame clones and lacks some. The sample gives about 24,000 clones, approximately 94% of which show up once; 6% to 6.5% is in the top ten. No antigens are known for them. Sequencing used peripheral blood mononuclear cells. All receptors come from a man aged 35 to 55 with T-cell large granular lymphocyte leukemia. Some clones in this sample may be carry-over from other donors' samples.

The chain is built from TRBV10-3 and TRBJ1-1, with D maybe TRBD1 (6 bases). This CDR3 contains 16 residues. Germline V gives CDR1 ENHRY, CDR2 SYGVKD. V gave up 4 bases and J gave up 0 bases, with 15 bases separating them. The DNA of the CDR3 is TGTGCCATCAGTGCCAGGGGAGGGGCGATGAACACTGAAGCTTTCTTT. Its translation: CAISARGGAMNTEAFF.

This clone was seen once. CDR3 sequence reads: CASSSYMGNYGYTF. The CDR3 DNA reads as TGTGCCAGCAGCTCCTACATGGGAAACTATGGCTACACCTTC. The V gene is TRBV7-9, the J gene TRBJ1-2; D unclear. The CDR3 covers 14 residues. V lost 4 bases and J 2 bases, leaving 11 bases between the germline ends. Looked up from germline, CDR1 is SEHNR and CDR2 is FQNEAQ (reference sequence).

The chain is built from TRBV5-1 and TRBJ1-1, with 11 bases identical to TRBD1. CDR1 is SGHRS, CDR2 YFSETQ, per germline. This CDR3 comprises 16 residues. The junction had 4 bases not matched to a gene; V was cut back by 1 base and J by 2 bases. This CDR3 is CASSLWGTGGNTEAFF. CDR3 bases: TGCGCCAGCAGCTTGTGGGGGACAGGGGGAAACACTGAAGCTTTCTTT. Looking up the rest from reference TRBV5-1 and TRBJ1-1 gives the full variable domain: KAGVTQTPRYLIKTRGQQVTLSCSPISGHRSVSWYQQTPGQGLQFLFEYFSETQRNKGNFPGRFSGRQFSNSRSEMNVSTLELGDSALYLCASSLWGTGGNTEAFFGQGTRLTVV.

The V call is TRBV15, the J call TRBJ2-7; weak D call: TRBD2 (5 bases). Germline assignment: CDR1 LNHNV and CDR2 YYDKDF (reference sequence). Trimming took off 1 base at V and 4 bases at J, with 11 bases between the two ends. This CDR3 has 14 residues. For the CDR3, the DNA is TGTGCCACCAGCAGAGGGGCGGGCACTTACGAGCAGTACTTC. Translated, it gives CATSRGAGTYEQYF.

This clone has a handful of counts. This chain uses TRBV9 with TRBJ1-6; D unresolved. Trimming took off 4 bases at V and 7 bases at J, with 12 bases between the two ends. Germline lookup yields CDR1 SGDLS and CDR2 YYNGEE. The CDR3 runs to 14 residues. CDR3 region: CASSPSPGNSPLHF. CDR3 coding DNA: TGTGCCAGCAGCCCCTCTCCCGGAAATTCACCCCTCCACTTT.

The genes are TRBV7-9 and TRBJ1-4; 8 nucleotides line up with TRBD1. V shed 3 bases and J 7 bases; nucleotides not matched to a gene: 7. This CDR3 is 15 amino acids long. Germline V gene data show CDR1 as SEHNR and CDR2 as FQNEAQ (reference sequence). The CDR3 nucleotides are TGTGCCAGCAGCTTCCCCCCCGGACAGGGTGAAAAACTGTTTTTT. This translates into CASSFPPGQGEKLFF.

The chain is built from TRBV13 and TRBJ2-2; 9 bases map to TRBD1. Germline V gives CDR1 PRHDT, CDR2 FYEKMQ (reference sequence). The CDR3 runs 17 residues. Germline trimming cut 5 bases from V and 6 bases from J; bases unmatched to any gene: 13. CDR3 region: CASSTYQQGAGAGELFF. DNA of the CDR3: TGTGCCAGCAGCACCTACCAACAGGGGGCCGGGGCCGGGGAGCTGTTTTTT. Supplemented by reference TRBV13 and TRBJ2-2, the full variable domain reads AAGVIQSPRHLIKEKRETATLKCYPIPRHDTVYWYQQGPGQDPQFLISFYEKMQSDKGSIPDRFSAQQFSDYHSELNMSSLELGDSALYFCASSTYQQGAGAGELFFGEGSRLTVL.

This clone appeared a single time. The chain combines TRBV6-6 with TRBJ2-1; possibly TRBD2 for D (6 bases). V lost 2 bases and J lost 3, with 11 bases in between. The CDR3 sequence is 15 residues long. Germline-derived CDR1 and CDR2 are MNHNY and SVGAGI (reference sequence). The CDR3 region is CASSYEVAVYNEQFF. In nucleotides, the CDR3 is TGTGCCAGCAGTTACGAGGTAGCGGTCTACAATGAGCAGTTCTTC.

The chain carries TRBV6-6 and TRBJ2-7; D is uncertain. Trimming stripped 2 bases from V and 7 bases from J, with 9 bases between. The CDR3 covers 12 residues. Germline assignment: CDR1 MNHNY and CDR2 SVGAGI (reference sequence). The CDR3 is CASSYPYEEQYF. The CDR3 DNA follows: TGTGCCAGCAGTTACCCTTACGAGGAGCAGTACTTC.

This clone was seen a handful of times. The chain carries TRBV7-9 and TRBJ1-5; unclear D gene. The germline V gene has CDR1 SEHNR and CDR2 FQNEAQ (reference sequence). This CDR3 comprises 15 residues. The CDR3, as DNA: TGTGTTCCGCCTCCCCCCGGGGTGTGGAATCAGCCCCAGCATTTT. Amino acid sequence: CVPPPPGVWNQPQHF.

The chain combines TRBV10-3 with TRBJ2-7; TRBD1 might be the D (5 bases). Trimming shortened V by 3 bases and J by 0 bases, and 9 bases separated the two germline ends. There are 14 residues in the CDR3. The germline CDR1 and CDR2 sequences are ENHRY and SYGVKD. The CDR3 bases are TGTGCCATCAGTGAATCAGGGATCTCCTACGAGCAGTACTTC. This codes for CAISESGISYEQYF.

The chain carries TRBV30 and TRBJ1-6, with D unclear. Germline V gene data show CDR1 as GTSNPN and CDR2 as SVGIG (reference sequence). The CDR3 sequence is 13 residues long. The V gene lost 0 bases and the J gene lost 6 bases, with 6 bases spanning the gap. CDR3 bases: TGTGCCTGGAGTGTACTAGGTAATTCACCCCTCCACTTT. It codes for CAWSVLGNSPLHF. Combining the CDR3 with reference TRBV30 and TRBJ1-6 gives the whole variable domain SQTIHQWPATLVQPVGSPLSLECTVEGTSNPNLYWYRQAAGRGLQLLFYSVGIGQISSEVPQNLSASRPQDRQFILSSKKLLLSDSGFYLCAWSVLGNSPLHFGNGTRLTVT.

This chain's CDR3 is CASSSQGLGARSYTQYF. Written as DNA, the CDR3 is TGTGCCAGCAGCTCACAGGGGTTGGGTGCCCGTTCTTATACGCAGTATTTT. The V call is TRBV7-9, the J call TRBJ2-3, with 7 bases identical to TRBD1. Germline lookup yields CDR1 SEHNR and CDR2 FQNEAQ (reference sequence). This CDR3 region has 17 residues. J lost 7 bases, V lost 4 bases, and 17 bases had no gene match.

The chain links TRBV7-8 to TRBJ1-5, with D hard to call. V lost 1 base to trimming and J lost 3 bases, with 16 bases between them. The CDR3 length is 17 residues. Germline V gene data show CDR1 as SGHVS and CDR2 as FQNEAQ. The CDR3 DNA reads as TGTGCCAGCAGCTTAGGAAGGACTAGTGAATTCAATCAGCCCCAGCATTTT. Amino acid sequence: CASSLGRTSEFNQPQHF.

V and J are TRBV9 and TRBJ1-2; 7 positions agree with TRBD1. The CDR3 loop spans 18 amino acids. After removal of 0 bases from V and 0 bases from J, the junction contained 11 bases not matched to a gene. In germline, CDR1 is SGDLS, CDR2 YYNGEE. CDR3 amino acids: CASSVAPTWDSSNYGYTF. The CDR3 DNA reads TGTGCCAGCAGCGTAGCTCCAACCTGGGACAGTTCTAACTATGGCTACACCTTC.

The rearrangement links TRBV5-8 to TRBJ1-2, with D tentatively TRBD1 (5 bases). The germline gives CDR1 SGHTS, CDR2 YDEGEE. The CDR3 has 14 amino acids. The V and J ends lost 1 base and 3 bases respectively, with 10 bases between them. The CDR3 DNA sequence: TGTGCCAGCAGCTTGCGGGGGGTTGACTATGGCTACACCTTC. Translation: CASSLRGVDYGYTF.

The chain uses TRBV15 and TRBJ2-3; either TRBD1 or TRBD2 may fit D (5 bases each). Trimming took off 3 bases at V and 3 bases at J, with 25 bases between the two ends. Germline values: CDR1 LNHNV, CDR2 YYDKDF (reference sequence). The CDR3 has 19 amino acids. The DNA of the CDR3 is TGTGCCACCAGCAGTCAGGGCTCGGGGACCAACCTCAGGACAGATACGCAGTATTTT. Its translation: CATSSQGSGTNLRTDTQYF. Complete variable domain (other parts from reference TRBV15 and TRBJ2-3): DAMVIQNPRYQVTQFGKPVTLSCSQTLNHNVMYWYQQKSSQAPKLLFHYYDKDFNNEADTPDNFQSRRPNTSFCFLDIRSPGLGDTAMYLCATSSQGSGTNLRTDTQYFGPGTRLTVL.

CDR3 amino acids: CASSDMVTSNQPQHF. The DNA of the CDR3 is TGTGCCAGCAGTGACATGGTTACGAGCAATCAGCCCCAGCATTTT. This chain links TRBV6-1 with TRBJ1-5; D is unclear. Germline assignment: CDR1 MNHNS and CDR2 SASEGT. The CDR3 has 15 amino acids. V was pared by 3 bases and J by 1 base, with 10 bases between.

V gene TRBV5-1 combines with J gene TRBJ2-5; 7 bases fit TRBD1. This CDR3 region has 15 residues. The V gene's germline CDR1 is SGHRS and CDR2 YFSETQ. V trimming: 4 bases; J trimming: 1 base; junction bases outside the gene matches: 7. CDR3 residues: CASSQDRVLQETQYF. In nucleotides, the CDR3 is TGCGCCAGCAGCCAAGACAGGGTACTCCAAGAGACCCAGTACTTC.

The chain combines TRBV6-5 with TRBJ1-1, with 10 bases matching TRBD1. The V gene end was trimmed by 7 bases and the J gene end by 6 bases; junction bases not matched to a gene: 2. CDR3 length: 12 amino acids. Germline V gene sequence: CDR1 MNHEY, CDR2 SVGAGI. The CDR3 sequence is CASTGTGAEAFF. CDR3 sequence (DNA): TGTGCCAGCACCGGGACAGGGGCTGAAGCTTTCTTT.